The T cell receptor (beta chain) described here comes from a study of long-term antiretroviral therapy in people with HIV. Study-wide findings and caveats: Compared with controls, HIV repertoires showed narrower CDR3 length ranges.

Researchers report immunoSEQ v3.0 was run at survey level. Sequenced by immunoSEQ multiplex PCR; TCRdb stores in-frame clones only, minus some. The sample contains 30,000 to 35,000 clones, roughly 77% of which appear only once. The CDR3 runs to 13 residues. The germline gives CDR1 ENHRY, CDR2 SYGVKD. The germline V and J ends were trimmed by 4 bases and 4 bases, with 10 bases remaining between them. On this clone itself: The antigen remains undetermined.

The material sequenced was unsorted PBMCs, taken 1.9 years after starting antiretroviral therapy. The rearrangement uses TRBV10-3 and TRBJ1-2, with no clear D. This TCR derives from a young man with HIV. This CDR3 is CAISVGSLYGYTF. The CDR3 nucleotides read TGTGCCATCAGTGTTGGCAGCCTCTATGGCTACACCTTC.